The T cell receptor beta chain described here comes from a study of blood T cell repertoires in COVID-19. Study-level information: Sources were T cells, B-cell-depleted T cells, or PBMCs; the material itself was cDNA or gDNA.

In the authors' workflow: Reference gene primer amplification yielded estimated nucleated cell counts. The repertoire was sequenced with immunoSEQ multiplex PCR; TCRdb's copy has only in-frame clones and lacks some. That table supplies the V and J calls and clone size; D and trimming were determined from the DNA. The sample has a few hundred thousand clones; around 89% are singletons. This CDR3 is built from 14 residues. CDR1 is LNHDA and CDR2 is SQIVND in the germline V gene (reference sequence). Trimming took 1 base from V and 3 from J, leaving 9 bases between them. This clone has just one count. Sequencing used peripheral blood. This TCR came from a woman in her thirties or forties with COVID-19, enrolled during active disease. J is TRBJ1-2 and V is TRBV19; D is possibly TRBD1 (6 bases). The CDR3 region is CASSIVGGDYGYTF. DNA of the CDR3: TGTGCCAGTAGTATAGTAGGGGGAGACTATGGCTACACCTTC.